A single sample gave rise to the 3 T cell receptor beta chains below, sequenced in a study of breast tumors, draining lymph nodes, adjacent tissues. Breast cancer patients provided tissue from their axillary draining lymph nodes. TCRdb independently ran MiXCR on the multiplex PCR reads; one entry per CDR3 protein. The data hold 70,000 to 95,000 distinct CDR3 sequences, with approximately 19% observed a single time. The sequencing input was axillary lymph node tissue. These receptors all stem from a female donor with breast cancer. Some clones in this sample may be carry-over from other donors' samples.

This clonotype was observed at least ten times. The V gene is TRBV19, the J gene TRBJ1-5; D unclear. The CDR3 length is 15 residues. Trimming left V 4 bases short and J 4 bases short, with 14 bases between. CDR1 and CDR2 (germline): LNHDA, SQIVND (reference sequence). CDR3 protein: CASSKGRNFNQPQHF. The CDR3 nucleotides are TGTGCCAGTAGTAAGGGCAGGAACTTTAATCAGCCCCAGCATTTT.

This clonotype was recorded many times. The gene calls are TRBV7-8 and TRBJ2-1; D uncertain. Germline-derived CDR1 and CDR2 are SGHVS and FQNEAQ. CDR3 length equals 14 residues. Trimming took 5 bases from V and 0 from J, leaving 8 bases between them. CDR3 DNA: TGTGCCAGCAGCCGATTGAGCTCCTACAATGAGCAGTTCTTC. It is translated as CASSRLSSYNEQFF.

There are many counts of this clonotype. V gene TRBV20-1 combines with J gene TRBJ2-3; 14 bases map to TRBD2. Germline V gene lookup returns CDR1 DFQATT and CDR2 SNEGSKA (reference sequence). J lost 5 bases, V lost 3 bases, and 4 bases had no gene match. The CDR3 consists of 15 residues. The CDR3 here is CSASGGTSGRDTQYF. As DNA, the CDR3 is TGCAGTGCTAGCGGCGGGACTAGCGGGAGAGATACGCAGTATTTT.